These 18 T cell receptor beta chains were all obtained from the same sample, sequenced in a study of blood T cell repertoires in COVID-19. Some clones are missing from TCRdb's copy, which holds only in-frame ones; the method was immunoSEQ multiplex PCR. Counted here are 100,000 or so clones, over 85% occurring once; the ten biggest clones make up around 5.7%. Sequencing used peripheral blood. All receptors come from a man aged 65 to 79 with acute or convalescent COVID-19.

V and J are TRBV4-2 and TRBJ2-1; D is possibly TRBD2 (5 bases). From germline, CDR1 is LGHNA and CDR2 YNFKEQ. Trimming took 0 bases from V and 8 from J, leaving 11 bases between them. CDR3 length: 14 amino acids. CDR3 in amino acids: CASSQEPDGDEQFF. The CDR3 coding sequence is TGTGCCAGCAGCCAAGAGCCCGACGGGGATGAGCAGTTCTTC.

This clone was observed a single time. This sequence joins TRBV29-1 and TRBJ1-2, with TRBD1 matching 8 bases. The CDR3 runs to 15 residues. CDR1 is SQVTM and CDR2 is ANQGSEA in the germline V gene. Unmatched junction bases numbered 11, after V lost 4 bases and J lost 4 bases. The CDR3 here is CSVVGQAIGAYGYTF. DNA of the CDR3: TGCAGCGTTGTGGGACAGGCCATAGGGGCCTATGGCTACACCTTC.

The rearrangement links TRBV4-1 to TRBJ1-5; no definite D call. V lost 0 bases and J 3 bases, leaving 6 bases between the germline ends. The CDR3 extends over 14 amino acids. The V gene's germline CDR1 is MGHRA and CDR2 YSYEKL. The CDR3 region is CASSQDPNNQPQHF. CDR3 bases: TGCGCCAGCAGCCAAGACCCAAACAATCAGCCCCAGCATTTT.

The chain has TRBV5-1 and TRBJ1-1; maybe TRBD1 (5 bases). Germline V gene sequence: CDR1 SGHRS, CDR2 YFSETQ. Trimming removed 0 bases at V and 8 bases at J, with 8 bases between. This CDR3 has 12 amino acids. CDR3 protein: CASSLVQGEAFF. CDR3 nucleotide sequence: TGCGCCAGCAGCTTGGTTCAGGGAGAAGCTTTCTTT.

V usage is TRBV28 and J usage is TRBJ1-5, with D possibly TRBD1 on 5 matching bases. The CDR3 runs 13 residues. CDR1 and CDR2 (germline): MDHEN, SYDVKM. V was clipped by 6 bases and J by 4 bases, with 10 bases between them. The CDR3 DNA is TGTGCCAGCAGGCCGACAGAGAATCAGCCCCAGCATTTT. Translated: CASRPTENQPQHF.

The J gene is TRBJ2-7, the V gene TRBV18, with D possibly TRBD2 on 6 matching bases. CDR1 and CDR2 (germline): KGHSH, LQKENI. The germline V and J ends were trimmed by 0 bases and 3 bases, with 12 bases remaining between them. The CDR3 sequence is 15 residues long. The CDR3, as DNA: TGTGCCAGCTCACCACCGGCTAGCGCCGGCTACGAGCAGTACTTC. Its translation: CASSPPASAGYEQYF.

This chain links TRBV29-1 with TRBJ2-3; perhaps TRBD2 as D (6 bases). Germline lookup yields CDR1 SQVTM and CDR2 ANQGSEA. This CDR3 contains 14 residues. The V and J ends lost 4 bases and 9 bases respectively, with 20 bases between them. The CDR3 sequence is CSVVWGVSSGTQYF. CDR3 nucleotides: TGCAGCGTTGTGTGGGGGGTTTCTTCTGGGACGCAGTATTTT.

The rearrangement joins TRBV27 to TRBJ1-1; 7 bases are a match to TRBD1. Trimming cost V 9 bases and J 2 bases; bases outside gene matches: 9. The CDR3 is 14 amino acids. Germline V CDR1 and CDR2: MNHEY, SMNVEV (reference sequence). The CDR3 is CASLTGSENTEAFF. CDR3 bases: TGTGCCAGTTTGACAGGGTCGGAAAACACTGAAGCTTTCTTT.

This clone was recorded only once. The CDR3 nucleotides are TGTGCCAGCAGCCAATTCTCCTTCGGCGAGCAGTACTTC. Translation gives CASSQFSFGEQYF. The rearrangement links TRBV3-1 (or the pseudogene TRBV3-2) to TRBJ2-7; unclear D gene. Germline V lookup: CDR1 LGHDT, CDR2 YNNKEL (reference sequence). There are 13 residues in the CDR3. V was shortened by 2 bases and J by 6 bases, with 11 bases between the two germline ends.

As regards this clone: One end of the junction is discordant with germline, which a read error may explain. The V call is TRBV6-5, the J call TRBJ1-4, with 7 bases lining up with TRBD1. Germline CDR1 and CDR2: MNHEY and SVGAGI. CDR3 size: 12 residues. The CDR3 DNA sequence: TGTGCCAGCAGTAAGACGACCGGGACAGTCGCTTTT. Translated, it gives CASSKTTGTVAF.

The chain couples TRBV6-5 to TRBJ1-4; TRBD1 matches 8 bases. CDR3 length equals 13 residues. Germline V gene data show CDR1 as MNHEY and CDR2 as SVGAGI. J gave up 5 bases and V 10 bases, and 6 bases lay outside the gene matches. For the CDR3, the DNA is TGTGCCACCCTCCGGGACAGGAATGAAAAACTGTTTTTT. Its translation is CATLRDRNEKLFF.

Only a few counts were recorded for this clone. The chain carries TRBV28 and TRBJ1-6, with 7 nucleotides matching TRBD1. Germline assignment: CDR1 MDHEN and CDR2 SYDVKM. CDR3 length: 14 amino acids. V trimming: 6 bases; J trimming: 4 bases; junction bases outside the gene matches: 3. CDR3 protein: CASRATGYNSPLHF. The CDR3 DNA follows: TGTGCCAGCAGGGCGACAGGGTATAATTCACCCCTCCACTTT. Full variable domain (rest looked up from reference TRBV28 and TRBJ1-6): DVKVTQSSRYLVKRTGEKVFLECVQDMDHENMFWYRQDPGLGLRLIYFSYDVKMKEKGDIPEGYSVSREKKERFSLILESASTNQTSMYLCASRATGYNSPLHFGNGTRLTVT.

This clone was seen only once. The CDR3 coding sequence is TGCGCCAGCAGTGAACAGTCGGAAAGGAATCAGCCCCAGCATTTT. This encodes CASSEQSERNQPQHF. V usage is TRBV10-1 and J usage is TRBJ1-5; D gene unclear. Germline V gives CDR1 WNHNN, CDR2 SYGVQD (reference sequence). CDR3 length equals 15 residues. Trimming took off 3 bases at V and 4 bases at J, with 13 bases between the two ends.

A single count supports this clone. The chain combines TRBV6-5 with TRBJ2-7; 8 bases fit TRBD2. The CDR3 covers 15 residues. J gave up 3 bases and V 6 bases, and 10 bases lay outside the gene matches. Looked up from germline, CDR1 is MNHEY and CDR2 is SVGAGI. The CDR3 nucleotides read TGTGCCAGCAGGAACGGACTAGCAGCCTTCTACGAGCAGTACTTC. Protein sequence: CASRNGLAAFYEQYF.

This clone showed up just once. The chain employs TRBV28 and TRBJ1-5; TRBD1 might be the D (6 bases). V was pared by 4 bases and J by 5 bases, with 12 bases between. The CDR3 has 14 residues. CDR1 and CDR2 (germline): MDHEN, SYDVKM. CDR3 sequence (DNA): TGTGCCAGCAGTTCCCGGACAGCTTATCAGCCCCAGCATTTT. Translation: CASSSRTAYQPQHF.

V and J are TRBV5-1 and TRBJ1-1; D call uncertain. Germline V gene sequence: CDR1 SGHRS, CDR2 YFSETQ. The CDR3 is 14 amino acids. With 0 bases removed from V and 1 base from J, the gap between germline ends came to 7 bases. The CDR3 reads CASSLVMANTEAFF. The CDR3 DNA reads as TGCGCCAGCAGCTTGGTCATGGCGAACACTGAAGCTTTCTTT. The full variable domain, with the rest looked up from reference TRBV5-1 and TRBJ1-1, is KAGVTQTPRYLIKTRGQQVTLSCSPISGHRSVSWYQQTPGQGLQFLFEYFSETQRNKGNFPGRFSGRQFSNSRSEMNVSTLELGDSALYLCASSLVMANTEAFFGQGTRLTVV.

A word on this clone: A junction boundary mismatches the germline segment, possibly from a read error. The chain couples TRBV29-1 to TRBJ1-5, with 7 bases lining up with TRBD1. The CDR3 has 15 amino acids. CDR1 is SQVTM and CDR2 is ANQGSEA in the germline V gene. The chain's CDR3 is CSVKDRDNSNQPQHF. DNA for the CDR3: TGCAGCGTTAAAGACAGGGATAATAGCAATCAGCCCCAGCATTTT.

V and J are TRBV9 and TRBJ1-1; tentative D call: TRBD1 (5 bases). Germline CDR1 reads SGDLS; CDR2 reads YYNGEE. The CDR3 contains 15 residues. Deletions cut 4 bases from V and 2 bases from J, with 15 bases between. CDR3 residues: CASSPTPDTNTEAFF. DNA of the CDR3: TGTGCCAGCAGCCCCACCCCGGACACTAACACTGAAGCTTTCTTT.